What follows describes a single T cell receptor (beta chain). Antigen: not known. The data stem from a study of shared clonotypes between healthy human individuals. Across the whole study: Per donor, three plates held CD4 naive cells, three held CD4 memory, two held CD8 naive and one held CD8 memory. The study, taken as a whole, reports: Memory subsets generally showed smaller estimated richness than naive subsets did. Clonotypes shared by all four sorted-subset donors had higher generation probabilities than non-shared clonotypes. Depth of sequencing was expected to influence donor clonotype sharing.

Profiled with immunoSEQ multiplex PCR; TCRdb holds only in-frame clones, not every one. The repertoire holds some 630,000 clones, with 95% to 96% as singletons. The naive CD8 subset, CD45RO-negative cells positively selected for CCR7, excluded terminally differentiated effector memory CD45RA+ cells. Sequencing input: naive CD8+ T cells sorted from blood. This TCR came from a woman aged 30 to 39 in good health.

The CDR3 nucleotides are TGTGCCAGCAGCTTAGGGGGGCAGGCAGCCAAAAACATTCAGTACTTC. Translated, it gives CASSLGGQAAKNIQYF. The V and J genes are TRBV11-2 and TRBJ2-4, with D perhaps TRBD1 (6 bases). There are 16 residues in the CDR3. The V and J ends lost 1 base and 0 bases respectively, with 10 bases between them. Germline values: CDR1 SGHAT, CDR2 FQNNGV.